Shown below are 20 T cell receptor beta chains from a single sample sequenced in a study of blood T cell repertoires in COVID-19. Libraries were prepared by immunoSEQ multiplex PCR; TCRdb keeps only in-frame clonotypes and omits some of them. The table has 200,000 to 300,000 clones, more than 75% seen once. Sequenced input: PBMCs or T cells enriched from blood (not recorded which). Every receptor here comes from a woman aged 18-29 years who had recovered from COVID-19.

The CDR3 sequence: CASSYSSPPRGDTQYF. Here the CDR3 DNA reads TGTGCCAGCAGTTACTCTAGCCCCCCCCGTGGGGATACGCAGTATTTT. The chain is built from TRBV6-6 and TRBJ2-3; D is unclear. Germline assignment: CDR1 MNHNY and CDR2 SVGAGI (reference sequence). Deletions cut 0 bases from V and 6 bases from J, with 16 bases between. This CDR3 is 16 amino acids long.

V is TRBV6-6 and J is TRBJ1-2; D gene uncertain. The V and J ends lost 4 bases and 4 bases respectively, with 10 bases between them. The CDR3 is 13 residues long. The germline V gene has CDR1 MNHNY and CDR2 SVGAGI (reference sequence). CDR3 nucleotide sequence: TGTGCCAGCAGTTCAGAAGGAGGCTATGGCTACACCTTC. Its protein product is CASSSEGGYGYTF.

In its sample, this clone was seen a few times. V and J are TRBV5-6 and TRBJ1-1; 11 bases line up with TRBD1. CDR1 SGHDT and CDR2 YYEEEE come from the germline V gene. The CDR3 is 18 amino acids. V gave up 1 base and J gave up 5 bases; unmatched junction bases: 13. DNA of the CDR3: TGTGCCAGCAGCTTGCCTGGACAGGGGGCTCTTGGCGGAACTGAAGCTTTCTTT. Protein: CASSLPGQGALGGTEAFF.

The gene calls are TRBV9 and TRBJ2-5; 7 bases align to TRBD2. V lost 4 bases, J lost 5 bases, and 11 bases stayed unmatched. CDR3 size: 15 residues. The germline V gene has CDR1 SGDLS and CDR2 YYNGEE. The CDR3 DNA follows: TGTGCCAGCAGCCCTCTAGCGGAACCCGGTGAGACCCAGTACTTC. It codes for CASSPLAEPGETQYF. The complete variable domain, with remaining parts taken from reference TRBV9 and TRBJ2-5, reads DSGVTQTPKHLITATGQRVTLRCSPRSGDLSVYWYQQSLDQGLQFLIQYYNGEERAKGNILERFSAQQFPDLHSELNLSSLELGDSALYFCASSPLAEPGETQYFGPGTRLLVL.

The rearrangement links TRBV6-4 to TRBJ2-2; 8 bases agree with TRBD2. CDR1 and CDR2 (germline): MRHNA, SNTAGT. V trimming: 4 bases; J trimming: 6 bases; junction bases outside the gene matches: 4. CDR3 length: 14 amino acids. The CDR3: CASSASGGPGELFF. DNA of the CDR3: TGTGCCAGCAGTGCGAGCGGGGGTCCCGGGGAGCTGTTTTTT.

V gene TRBV5-5 combines with J gene TRBJ2-2; 10 bases match TRBD1. Losses at the gene ends were 4 bases for V and 3 bases for J; bases not matched to a gene: 12. The CDR3 is 18 residues long. Germline CDR1 and CDR2: SGHKS and YYEKEE (reference sequence). CDR3 protein: CASSTETRDRGHTGELFF. In DNA, the CDR3 is TGTGCCAGCAGCACGGAAACCCGGGACAGGGGTCACACCGGGGAGCTGTTTTTT.

The gene calls are TRBV9 and TRBJ2-3; unclear D gene. CDR1 and CDR2 from the germline V gene are SGDLS and YYNGEE. The CDR3 extends over 9 amino acids. V lost 7 bases, J lost 6 bases, and 3 bases lay in between. Here the CDR3 DNA reads TGTGCCAGCGGCGATACGCAGTATTTT. This codes for CASGDTQYF.

The chain combines TRBV11-2 with TRBJ2-7, with a weak D call TRBD2 (6 bases). Germline V gene sequence: CDR1 SGHAT, CDR2 FQNNGV. V was pared by 0 bases and J by 6 bases, with 9 bases between. This CDR3 is 13 amino acids long. The CDR3 here is CASSLETSLEQYF. The CDR3 region has the DNA TGTGCCAGCAGCTTAGAGACTAGTCTCGAGCAGTACTTC.

The rearrangement uses TRBV29-1 and TRBJ2-1; tentatively, D is TRBD2 (6 bases). This CDR3 contains 15 residues. Trimming removed 1 base at V and 4 bases at J, with 14 bases between. The germline V gene has CDR1 SQVTM and CDR2 ANQGSEA. Here the CDR3 reads CSVEGHDRGYNEQFF. The CDR3 bases are TGCAGCGTTGAAGGACACGACCGGGGGTACAATGAGCAGTTCTTC.

This chain uses TRBV4-1 with TRBJ2-7, with 8 nucleotides matching TRBD2. Germline V gene lookup returns CDR1 MGHRA and CDR2 YSYEKL. The ends lost 0 bases at V and 1 base at J; junction bases unmatched: 8. The CDR3 is 17 residues long. CDR3 bases: TGCGCCAGCAGCCAAGATCCAAGACTAGCGTCGTCCTACGAGCAGTACTTC. Translating gives CASSQDPRLASSYEQYF.

V is TRBV7-3 and J is TRBJ1-1, with TRBD1 matching over 10 bases. The CDR3 extends over 19 amino acids. The germline gives CDR1 SGHTA, CDR2 FQGTGA. V lost 1 base and J lost 0; bases outside the gene matches: 11. CDR3: CASSLNPATGGLLNTEAFF. In DNA, the CDR3 is TGTGCCAGCAGCTTAAATCCGGCGACAGGGGGCCTCCTGAACACTGAAGCTTTCTTT.

The chain links TRBV7-2 to TRBJ2-4, with 7 nucleotides matching TRBD1. Germline-derived CDR1 and CDR2 are SGHTA and FQGNSA. The CDR3 extends over 15 amino acids. The J segment lost 2 bases and the V segment lost 2 bases, leaving 3 bases of the junction unmatched. This chain's CDR3 is CASSLSTGTKNIQYF. The CDR3, as DNA: TGTGCCAGCAGCTTATCGACAGGGACCAAAAACATTCAGTACTTC.

The chain is built from TRBV19 and TRBJ2-3; TRBD1 matches at 7 bases. This CDR3 is 15 amino acids long. Germline CDR1 is LNHDA and CDR2 is SQIVND (reference sequence). Trimming took 9 bases from V and 4 from J; bases not matched to a gene: 13. The CDR3 region is CASPPPGQMSDTQYF. CDR3 nucleotide sequence: TGTGCCAGCCCACCACCGGGACAGATGTCAGATACGCAGTATTTT.

V gene TRBV19 combines with J gene TRBJ1-5; D call uncertain. The CDR3 runs to 13 residues. V dropped 5 bases and J dropped 7 bases, with 12 bases sitting between them. Germline CDR1 is LNHDA and CDR2 is SQIVND (reference sequence). In DNA form, the CDR3 reads TGTGCCAGTAGTGCGGGCCGAGGGCAGCCCCAGCATTTT. Its translation: CASSAGRGQPQHF.

The V and J genes are TRBV21-1 and TRBJ2-5; the D call TRBD2 from the table was never checked on the DNA. TRBV21-1 is annotated as a pseudogene. This CDR3 comprises 18 residues. This CDR3 reads CASSPKGGTSGGEGAQYF. For the CDR3, the DNA is TGTGCCAGCAGCCCGAAGGGCGGGACTAGCGGGGGCGAAGGGGCCCAGTACTTC.

The chain recombines TRBV7-2 with TRBJ1-2, with D perhaps matching TRBD1 (5 bases). Germline CDR1 is SGHTA and CDR2 is FQGNSA. The V end was cut by 1 base, the J end by 8 bases, with 11 bases between. This CDR3 comprises 13 residues. The DNA of the CDR3 is TGTGCCAGCAGCTTAGTAAACAGGATCGGCTACACCTTC. It specifies CASSLVNRIGYTF.

This sequence joins TRBV27 and TRBJ2-7; TRBD2 is a possible D gene (6 bases). The germline V and J ends were trimmed by 0 bases and 0 bases, with 6 bases remaining between them. The CDR3 runs to 14 residues. The germline V gene has CDR1 MNHEY and CDR2 SMNVEV (reference sequence). CDR3 nucleotides: TGTGCCAGCAGTTTATCGGAGGGCTCCTACGAGCAGTACTTC. Its translation: CASSLSEGSYEQYF.

The gene calls are TRBV6-1 and TRBJ2-7; perhaps TRBD1 as D (7 bases). Trimming stripped 3 bases from V and 2 bases from J, with 14 bases between. The CDR3 has 15 amino acids. The germline V gene encodes CDR1 MNHNS and CDR2 SASEGT. The CDR3 DNA is TGTGCCAGCAGTGAGGTTCCAGGGGGGACCTACGAGCAGTACTTC. It encodes CASSEVPGGTYEQYF.

The rearrangement joins TRBV30 to TRBJ1-5; 8 bases agree with TRBD1. V gave up 4 bases and J gave up 2 bases; unmatched junction bases: 7. Germline V lookup: CDR1 GTSNPN, CDR2 SVGIG (reference sequence). This CDR3 comprises 15 residues. In nucleotides, the CDR3 is TGTGCCTGGAACAGCGGACAGGGCGGCAATCAGCCCCAGCATTTT. Translated, it gives CAWNSGQGGNQPQHF.

This sequence joins TRBV24-1 and TRBJ2-7, with D tentatively TRBD2 (5 bases). Trimming pared 3 bases from V and 4 bases from J, leaving 6 bases between. CDR1 KGHDR and CDR2 SFDVKD come from the germline V gene. The CDR3 sequence is 12 residues long. The CDR3 DNA reads as TGTGCCACCAGTGATGAGGGTTACGAGCAGTACTTC. This encodes CATSDEGYEQYF.